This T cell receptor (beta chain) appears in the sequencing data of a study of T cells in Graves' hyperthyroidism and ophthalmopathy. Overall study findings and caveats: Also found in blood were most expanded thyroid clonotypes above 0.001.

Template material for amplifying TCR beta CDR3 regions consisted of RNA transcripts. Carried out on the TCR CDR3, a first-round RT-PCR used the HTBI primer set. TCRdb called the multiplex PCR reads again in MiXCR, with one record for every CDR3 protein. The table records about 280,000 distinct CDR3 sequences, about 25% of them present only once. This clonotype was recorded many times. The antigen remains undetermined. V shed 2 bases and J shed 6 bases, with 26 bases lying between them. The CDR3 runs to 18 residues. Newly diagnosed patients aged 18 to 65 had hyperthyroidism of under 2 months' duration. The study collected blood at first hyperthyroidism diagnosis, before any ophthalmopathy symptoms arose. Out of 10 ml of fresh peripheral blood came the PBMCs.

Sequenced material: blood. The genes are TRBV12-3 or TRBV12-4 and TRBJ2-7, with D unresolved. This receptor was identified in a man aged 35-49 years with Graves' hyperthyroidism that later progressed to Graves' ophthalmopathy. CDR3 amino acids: CASSLNNGPIIGPIEQYF. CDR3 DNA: TGTGCCAGCAGTTTAAACAACGGACCCATTATTGGCCCTATCGAGCAGTACTTC.